Here is one TCR beta chain with its context. What it binds is unknown. This record belongs to a study of T cell responses to AZD1222 COVID-19 vaccine. The germline CDR1 and CDR2 sequences are LGHDT and YNNKEL (reference sequence). The CDR3 consists of 12 residues. With 1 base removed from V and 10 bases from J, the gap between germline ends came to 8 bases. Method: immunoSEQ multiplex PCR; TCRdb's copy keeps in-frame clones and lacks some. Among around 58,000 clones, roughly 90% were seen once, and the ten largest hold about 14%. The study, taken as a whole, reports: Two AZD1222 doses significantly raised spike-specific TCR breadth and depth over controls.

This receptor was obtained from an adult who received the AZD1222 COVID-19 vaccine. This chain links TRBV3-1 (or the pseudogene TRBV3-2) with TRBJ2-4; no definite D call. Sequencing used peripheral blood, obtained 28 days after the second AZD1222 dose. The CDR3 coding sequence is TGTGCCAGCAGCCAAGCCGGCAATATTCAGTACTTC. Protein: CASSQAGNIQYF.